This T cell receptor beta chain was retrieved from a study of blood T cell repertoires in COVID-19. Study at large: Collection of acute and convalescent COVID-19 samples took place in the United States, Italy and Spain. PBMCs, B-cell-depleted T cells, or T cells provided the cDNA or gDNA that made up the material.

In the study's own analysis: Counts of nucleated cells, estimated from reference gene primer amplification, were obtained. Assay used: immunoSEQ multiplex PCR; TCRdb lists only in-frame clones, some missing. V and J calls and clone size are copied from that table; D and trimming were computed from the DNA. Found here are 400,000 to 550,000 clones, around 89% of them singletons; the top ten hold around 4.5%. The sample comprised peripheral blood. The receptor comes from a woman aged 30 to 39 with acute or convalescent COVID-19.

In DNA form, the CDR3 reads TGTGCCAGCAGCTTAAACAAACAGACCCAGTACTTC. Translating it yields CASSLNKQTQYF. This chain connects TRBV7-2 to TRBJ2-5, with D hard to call. The CDR3 spans 12 residues. V dropped 2 bases and J dropped 6 bases, with 7 bases sitting between them. CDR1 and CDR2 from the germline V gene are SGHTA and FQGNSA.